The 15 T cell receptor beta chains given below trace back to one sample, sequenced in a study of radiation and T cells in renal cell carcinoma. The protocol was immunoSEQ multiplex PCR, while the TCRdb copy is restricted to in-frame clones and leaves out a portion. Of 150,000 to 200,000 clones listed, around 89% are singletons. Specified time point: blood 4 weeks post-SBRT, at nephrectomy. This sample's treatment: 15 Gy SBRT to primary tumor, nephrectomy 4 weeks later. The sample consisted of blood, taken from a patient whose treatment included radiotherapy and nephrectomy. Receptors were obtained from a woman aged 50 to 65 with renal cell carcinoma.

The count of this clone is one. The J gene is TRBJ1-1, the V gene TRBV7-8; D remains unclear. CDR3 length: 14 residues. Trimming stripped 5 bases from V and 5 bases from J, with 15 bases between. CDR1 is SGHVS, CDR2 FQNEAQ, per germline. The CDR3 spells CASSGWEGGTEAFF. Here the CDR3 DNA reads TGTGCCAGCAGCGGATGGGAGGGAGGGACTGAAGCTTTCTTT.

CDR3 protein: CASSPRGGFGNTIYF. DNA of the CDR3: TGTGCCAGCAGTCCCCGGGGAGGGTTTGGAAACACCATATATTTT. V and J are TRBV6-1 and TRBJ1-3; D uncertain. Per germline, CDR1 MNHNS and CDR2 SASEGT. Trimming took 5 bases from V and 3 from J, leaving 14 bases between them. CDR3 length: 15 amino acids.

V and J are TRBV30 and TRBJ2-3, with unresolved D. The CDR3 spans 13 residues. Germline V gives CDR1 GTSNPN, CDR2 SVGIG (reference sequence). Trimming stripped 3 bases from V and 2 bases from J, with 9 bases between. The CDR3, as DNA: TGTGCCTGGAGAACCTCCTCCACAGATACGCAGTATTTT. It yields the protein CAWRTSSTDTQYF.

The CDR3 region has the DNA TGTGCCAGTAGTATATTGGCGGATTATGGCTACACCTTC. The encoded protein is CASSILADYGYTF. The rearrangement uses TRBV19 and TRBJ1-2, with D uncertain. CDR3 size: 13 residues. CDR1 and CDR2 (germline): LNHDA, SQIVND (reference sequence). With 2 bases removed from V and 5 bases from J, the gap between germline ends came to 9 bases. The complete variable domain, with remaining parts taken from reference TRBV19 and TRBJ1-2, reads DGGITQSPKYLFRKEGQNVTLSCEQNLNHDAMYWYRQDPGQGLRLIYYSQIVNDFQKGDIAEGYSVSREKKESFPLTVTSAQKNPTAFYLCASSILADYGYTFGSGTRLTVV.

This chain joins TRBV19 and TRBJ2-7; the D gene is possibly TRBD2 (6 bases). CDR3 length: 13 residues. The ends were cut back, 6 bases at V and 3 bases at J, with 12 bases in the middle. Germline CDR1 is LNHDA and CDR2 is SQIVND (reference sequence). CDR3 nucleotide sequence: TGTGCCAGTAGACGGGGGTCCCACTACGAGCAGTACTTC. Its translation: CASRRGSHYEQYF.

This clone has a single count. The chain carries TRBV5-1 and TRBJ2-1; D not certain. This CDR3 has 16 amino acids. Looked up from germline, CDR1 is SGHRS and CDR2 is YFSETQ. The V gene lost 4 bases and the J gene lost 4 bases, with 18 bases spanning the gap. This chain's CDR3 is CASSRAQQPPYNEQFF. CDR3 nucleotide sequence: TGCGCCAGCAGCCGAGCTCAACAACCCCCATACAATGAGCAGTTCTTC.

V and J are TRBV6-5 and TRBJ1-6; no firm D call. The V gene lost 8 bases and the J gene lost 8 bases, with 16 bases spanning the gap. Germline V gives CDR1 MNHEY, CDR2 SVGAGI. The CDR3 has 14 residues. The CDR3 nucleotides are TGTGCCAGCTCCCTGACGGCAGTCGATTCACCCCTCCACTTT. As protein: CASSLTAVDSPLHF.

The DNA of the CDR3 is TGTGCCAGCAGTGTCCTTAGCGGGGCCTCCTACGAGCAGTACTTC. Its translation: CASSVLSGASYEQYF. The genes are TRBV2 and TRBJ2-7; TRBD2 matches 8 bases. This CDR3 comprises 15 residues. Trimming took 4 bases from V and 0 from J; bases not matched to a gene: 5. Germline-derived CDR1 and CDR2 are SNHLY and FYNNEI.

This chain joins TRBV20-1 and TRBJ1-2; D ambiguous. This CDR3 has 11 residues. Germline values: CDR1 DFQATT, CDR2 SNEGSKA (reference sequence). With 1 base removed from V and 8 bases from J, the gap between germline ends came to 8 bases. The chain's CDR3 is CSARASRGYTF. In DNA, the CDR3 is TGCAGTGCTAGAGCCTCCCGCGGCTACACCTTC.

This chain uses TRBV6-6 with TRBJ2-2; D is unclear. This CDR3 has 12 amino acids. From germline, CDR1 is MNHNY and CDR2 SVGAGI (reference sequence). Between the trimmed V and J ends, which lost 7 bases and 1 base, there was a span of 4 bases. This chain's CDR3 is CASKRNTGELFF. CDR3 nucleotide sequence: TGTGCCAGCAAGAGGAACACCGGGGAGCTGTTTTTT.

The chain has TRBV19 and TRBJ1-4; D might be TRBD1 (5 bases). The V gene's germline CDR1 is LNHDA and CDR2 SQIVND (reference sequence). V was shortened by 6 bases and J by 5 bases, with 16 bases between the two germline ends. The CDR3 has 15 residues. CDR3 in amino acids: CASRTGGRGNEKLFF. The CDR3 coding sequence is TGTGCCAGTAGGACGGGGGGGAGAGGGAATGAAAAACTGTTTTTT.

Written as DNA, the CDR3 is TGTGCCACCAGCCGAAAGACAGGGGGCGGGGAGACCCAGTACTTC. Translation gives CATSRKTGGGETQYF. V is TRBV15 and J is TRBJ2-5, with 10 bases that match TRBD1. Germline V gene data show CDR1 as LNHNV and CDR2 as YYDKDF (reference sequence). V trimming: 5 bases; J trimming: 5 bases; junction bases outside the gene matches: 8. The CDR3 sequence is 15 residues long.

The chain uses TRBV19 and TRBJ2-5; either TRBD1 or TRBD2 may fit D (5 bases each). The germline V and J ends were trimmed by 0 bases and 1 base, with 12 bases remaining between them. The germline gives CDR1 LNHDA, CDR2 SQIVND (reference sequence). This CDR3 is 16 amino acids long. CDR3 in amino acids: CASSIDLMGVQETQYF. CDR3 nucleotide sequence: TGTGCCAGTAGTATAGATCTCATGGGGGTCCAAGAGACCCAGTACTTC.

The V gene is TRBV4-2, the J gene TRBJ1-5, with D uncertain. The V and J ends lost 0 bases and 0 bases respectively, with 6 bases between them. CDR1 is LGHNA, CDR2 YNFKEQ, per germline. The CDR3 length is 15 residues. CDR3 nucleotide sequence: TGTGCCAGCAGCCAAGACGGGAATAGCAATCAGCCCCAGCATTTT. It is translated as CASSQDGNSNQPQHF.

V and J are TRBV6-4 and TRBJ2-2; unclear D gene. Germline values: CDR1 MRHNA, CDR2 SNTAGT. The CDR3 spans 13 residues. V was pared by 4 bases and J by 6 bases, with 9 bases between. The CDR3 DNA follows: TGTGCCAGCAGTGCCACTCGGCCCGGGGAGCTGTTTTTT. Protein product: CASSATRPGELFF.